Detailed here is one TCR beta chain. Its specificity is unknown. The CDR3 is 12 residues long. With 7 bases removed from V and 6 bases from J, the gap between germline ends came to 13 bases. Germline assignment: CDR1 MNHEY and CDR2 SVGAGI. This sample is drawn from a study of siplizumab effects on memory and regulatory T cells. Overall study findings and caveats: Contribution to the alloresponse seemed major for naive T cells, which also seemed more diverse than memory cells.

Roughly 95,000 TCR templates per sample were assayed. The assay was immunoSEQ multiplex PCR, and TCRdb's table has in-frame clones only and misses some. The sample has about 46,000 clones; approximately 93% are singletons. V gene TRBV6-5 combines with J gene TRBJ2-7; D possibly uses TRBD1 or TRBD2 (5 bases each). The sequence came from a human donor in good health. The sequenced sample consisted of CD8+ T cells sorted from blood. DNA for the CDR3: TGTGCCAGCAAACCGGGACCTGGCGAGCAGTACTTC. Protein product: CASKPGPGEQYF.